Listed below are T cell receptor beta chains from one sample, sequenced in a study of shared clonotypes between healthy human individuals. Method: immunoSEQ multiplex PCR; TCRdb's copy keeps in-frame clones and lacks some. The sample has millions of clones, about 93% seen once; the top ten hold over 1.5%. The sample consisted of naive CD8+ T cells from PBMCs. Every receptor here comes from a man between 18 and 29 years old in good health. Some clones in this sample may be carry-over from other donors' samples. Both conserved end residues are trimmed from each CDR3. Fields, in order: J gene, V gene, CDR3 length, CDR3 protein.

>TRBJ1-1|TRBV27|11
ASSFSGAFEAF
>TRBJ2-7|TRBV4-1|13
ASSHRDTPAYEQY
>TRBJ2-5|TRBV10-3|12
AISESVGRETQY
>TRBJ1-5|TRBV2|13
ASSVRGSGNQPQH
>TRBJ1-1|TRBV19|12
ASSFTRMNTEAF
>TRBJ2-1|TRBV29-1|11
SVPAGTGNEQF
>TRBJ2-2|TRBV6-1|13
ASSESVSFTGELF
>TRBJ2-1|TRBV6-5|13
ASRQIDSPYNEQF
>TRBJ1-1|TRBV28|12
ATSLRGMNTEAF
>TRBJ1-2|TRBV29-1|10
SVPGQGGGYT
>TRBJ2-1|TRBV7-9|14
ASSPDRGRRVNEQF
>TRBJ1-5|TRBV7-2|14
ASSLSARYSNQPQH
>TRBJ2-7|TRBV7-6|15
ASTPGLAGVDSYEQY
>TRBJ1-1|TRBV27|14
ASSLTYTGVATEAF
>TRBJ2-1|TRBV6-6|14
ASRVQTGTATNEQF
>TRBJ2-2|TRBV7-8|14
ASKDLAETGFGELF
>TRBJ2-3|TRBV29-1|13
SVEVDSPSTDTQY
>TRBJ2-7|TRBV6-5|12
ASSYSRQGYEQY
>TRBJ1-1|TRBV5-6|9
ASSFGREAF
>TRBJ2-2|TRBV6-5|9
ASSLTGELF
>TRBJ2-5|TRBV25-1|12
ASSTRTGLETQY
>TRBJ2-7|TRBV4-3|13
ASSQDQTGLYEQY
>TRBJ1-1|TRBV4-3|15
ASSQDDHREMNTEAF
>TRBJ2-2|TRBV4-2|16
ASSQDRVASGRGGELF
>TRBJ2-5|TRBV4-3|15
ASSRLIDTQAGETQY
>TRBJ1-2|TRBV9|9
ASSGGDGYT
>TRBJ2-1|TRBV7-2|11
ASSPTLAGEQF
>TRBJ2-2|TRBV13|13
ASSSSGRATGELF
>TRBJ2-2|TRBV27|11
ASSWDDTGELF
>TRBJ1-2|TRBV4-2|15
ARRSPGTGAPDDGYT
>TRBJ1-1|TRBV28|12
ASSLTGSDTEAF
>TRBJ2-1|TRBV27|9
ASSLGNEQF
>TRBJ2-7|TRBV9|11
ASSLFTTGEQY
>TRBJ1-2|TRBV5-1|12
ASSGGWDIYGYT
>TRBJ1-6|TRBV6-5|14
ASRYRRDPEKGPLH
>TRBJ2-7|TRBV2|12
ASSELGMGDEQY
>TRBJ2-1|TRBV4-2|16
ASSQEGLLVEGRNEQF
>TRBJ1-1|TRBV7-8|15
ASSSLWTSDRGTEAF
>TRBJ2-7|TRBV29-1|14
SARGETSGGSYEQY
>TRBJ2-5|TRBV27|13
ASSLVTSTQETQY
>TRBJ2-2|TRBV5-6|10
ASSQGAGELF
>TRBJ2-3|TRBV27|14
ASSLSMGGSADTQY
>TRBJ2-1|TRBV5-1|12
ASSSSGRANEQF
>TRBJ2-2|TRBV19|19
ASTPFFGPPTEDSNTGELF
>TRBJ1-4|TRBV28|13
ASSLRREMGEKLF
>TRBJ2-7|TRBV9|13
ASSIYRDNSLEQY
>TRBJ2-1|TRBV4-1|12
ASSPTGEPHEQF
>TRBJ2-3|TRBV9|13
ASSGSGPYTDTQY
>TRBJ1-2|TRBV15|14
ATSRDHTVRVDGYT
>TRBJ2-1|TRBV7-3|11
ASSLGGANEQF
>TRBJ2-7|TRBV9|12
ASSVGTPSYEQY
>TRBJ2-3|TRBV15|13
ATSPRGESTDTQY
>TRBJ1-4|TRBV2|13
ASSEARGSNEKLF
>TRBJ1-5|TRBV13|15
ASSLGPGGYGNQPQH
>TRBJ2-3|TRBV6-6|9
ASSYVDTQY
>TRBJ2-7|TRBV4-2|13
ASSQEDKGTYEQY
>TRBJ1-1|TRBV9|13
ASSVATGIGTEAF